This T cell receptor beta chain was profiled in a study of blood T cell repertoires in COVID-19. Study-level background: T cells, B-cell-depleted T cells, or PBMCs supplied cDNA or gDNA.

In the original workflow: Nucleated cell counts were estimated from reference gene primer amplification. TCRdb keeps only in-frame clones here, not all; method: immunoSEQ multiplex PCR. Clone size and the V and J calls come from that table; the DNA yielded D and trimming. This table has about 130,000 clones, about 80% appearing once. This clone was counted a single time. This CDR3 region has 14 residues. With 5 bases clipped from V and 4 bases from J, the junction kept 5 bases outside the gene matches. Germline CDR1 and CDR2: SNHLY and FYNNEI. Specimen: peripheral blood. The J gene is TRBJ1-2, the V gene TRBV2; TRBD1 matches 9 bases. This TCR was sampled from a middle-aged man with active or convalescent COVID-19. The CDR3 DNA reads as TGTGCCAGCAGTCGACAGGGGGAGGCCTATGGCTACACCTTC. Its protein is CASSRQGEAYGYTF.